The clone carrying this T cell receptor (beta chain) came up many times. These data come from a study of T cells in Graves' hyperthyroidism and ophthalmopathy. Germline V lookup: CDR1 MNHEY, CDR2 SVGEGT. The CDR3 spans 13 residues. Trimming removed 6 bases from V and 2 bases from J, with 10 bases in between. Amplification targeted TCR beta CDR3 regions from RNA transcripts. Initially, a first-round RT-PCR of the TCR CDR3 employed the HTBI primer set. TCRdb reprocessed the multiplex PCR reads with MiXCR, giving one entry per CDR3 protein. Seen here are a few hundred thousand distinct CDR3 sequences, about 46% observed once, and the top ten hold about 45%.

The receptor comes from an adult woman with Graves' disease, either hyperthyroidism or ophthalmopathy (not recorded which). The sample was peripheral blood or thyroid tissue (not recorded which). The gene calls are TRBV6-2 or TRBV6-3 and TRBJ1-1; no firm D call. CDR3 DNA: TGTGCCAGCAGGCCCGGGCTAAACACTGAAGCTTTCTTT. Translation gives CASRPGLNTEAFF.